This T cell receptor beta chain was sequenced in a study of cytomegalovirus exposure and HLA in healthy donors. Findings and caveats of the study: The study recorded 164 TCR beta chains that were cytomegalovirus-associated. TCR sequences were mostly rare, though some public TCRs occurred in many donors. Later, an analysis found that TCR clusters from the first cohort tended to co-occur in the roughly 110 validation repertoires.

The donors were members of the validation cohort comprising approximately 120 subjects, separate from the roughly 700-subject first cohort. CDR3 length: 18 amino acids. The germline V gene has CDR1 SEHNR and CDR2 FQNEAQ (reference sequence). Deletions cut 5 bases from V and 0 bases from J, with 20 bases between. TCRdb keeps only in-frame clones here, not all; method: immunoSEQ multiplex PCR. The sample shows 71,000 or so clones, around 94% of them seen only once. In the case of this clone: Its antigen is unknown.

The V call is TRBV7-9, the J call TRBJ2-1, with D perhaps TRBD1 (6 bases). The TCR originated in a woman younger than 30 in good health and CMV-seropositive. Sequenced sample: PBMCs. The CDR3: CASSPRGGLIASYNEQFF. CDR3 coding DNA: TGTGCCAGCAGCCCCAGGGGCGGACTCATTGCCTCCTACAATGAGCAGTTCTTC.